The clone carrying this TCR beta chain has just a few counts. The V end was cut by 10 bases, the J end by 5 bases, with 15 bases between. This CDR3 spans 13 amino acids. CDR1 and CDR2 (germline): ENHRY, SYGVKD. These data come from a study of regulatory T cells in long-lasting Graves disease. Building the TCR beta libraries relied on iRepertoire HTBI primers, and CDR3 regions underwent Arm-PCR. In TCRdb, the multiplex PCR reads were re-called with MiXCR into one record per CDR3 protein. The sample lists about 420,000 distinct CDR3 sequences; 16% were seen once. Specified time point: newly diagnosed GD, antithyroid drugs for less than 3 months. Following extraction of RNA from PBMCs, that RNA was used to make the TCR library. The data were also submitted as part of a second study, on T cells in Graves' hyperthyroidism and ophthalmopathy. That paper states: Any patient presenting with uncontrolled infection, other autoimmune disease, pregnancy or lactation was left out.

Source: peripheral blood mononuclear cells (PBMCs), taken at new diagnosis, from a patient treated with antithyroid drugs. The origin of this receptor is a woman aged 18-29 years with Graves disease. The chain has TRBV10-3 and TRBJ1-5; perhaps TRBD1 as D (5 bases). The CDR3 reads CARSKDKDQPQHF. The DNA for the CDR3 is TGTGCCAGGAGTAAGGACAAAGATCAGCCCCAGCATTTT.